Each of the 21 T cell receptor beta chains below was sequenced from the same sample in a study of identical twins. One entry per CDR3 protein, called by TCRdb with MiXCR from the 5' RACE reads. This sample has some 260,000 distinct CDR3 sequences, with around 15% found just once. Input material: memory (CD45RO+) T cells sorted from blood. All receptors come from a woman aged 18-29 years in good health.

This clonotype was observed many times. The V gene is TRBV15, the J gene TRBJ1-3; D remains ambiguous. The germline V gene has CDR1 LNHNV and CDR2 YYDKDF (reference sequence). The CDR3 contains 15 residues. The V and J ends lost 0 bases and 1 base respectively, with 7 bases between them. DNA for the CDR3: TGTGCCACCAGCAGAGATTCGGGATCTGGAAACACCATATATTTT. It encodes CATSRDSGSGNTIYF.

This clonotype has more than one count but fewer than ten. One end of the junction varies from germline; a read error may be responsible. The chain joins TRBV5-4 to TRBJ2-1, with D perhaps given as TRBD1 or TRBD2 (5 bases each). Germline values: CDR1 SGHNT, CDR2 YYREEE (reference sequence). There are 12 residues in the CDR3. CDR3 DNA sequence: TGTGCCAGCAGCAATACCACGGGGCTGGGGATCTTC. This translates into CASSNTTGLGIF. Using reference TRBV5-4 and TRBJ2-1 for the parts outside the CDR3, the full variable domain is ETGVTQSPTHLIKTRGQQVTLRCSSQSGHNTVSWYQQALGQGPQFIFQYYREEENGRGNFPPRFSGLQFPNYSSELNVNALELDDSALYLCASSNTTGLGIFGPGTRLTVL.

This clonotype has a handful of counts. The chain recombines TRBV4-3 with TRBJ2-6, with D maybe TRBD2 (6 bases). CDR3 length equals 17 residues. Germline CDR1 LGHNA, CDR2 YSLEER. V lost 4 bases and J 0 bases, leaving 13 bases between the germline ends. This chain's CDR3 is CASSPGTGNSGANVLTF. In DNA, the CDR3 is TGCGCCAGCAGCCCCGGGACTGGAAACTCTGGGGCCAACGTCCTGACTTTC.

V usage is TRBV4-1 and J usage is TRBJ1-1; TRBD1 matches 9 bases. V lost 4 bases and J lost 7; bases outside the gene matches: 4. Germline loops: CDR1 MGHRA, CDR2 YSYEKL. This CDR3 has 13 amino acids. This CDR3 is CASSRDRALEAFF. The CDR3 region has the DNA TGCGCCAGCAGCCGGGACAGGGCCCTTGAAGCTTTCTTT.

This clonotype has ten or more counts. The chain employs TRBV5-1 and TRBJ1-4; 7 bases match TRBD1. CDR1 is SGHRS, CDR2 YFSETQ, per germline. Unmatched junction bases numbered 8, after V lost 4 bases and J lost 5 bases. The CDR3 totals 15 residues. The CDR3 region has the DNA TGCGCCAGCAGCATCGGACAGGTTTCGAATGAAAAACTGTTTTTT. This codes for CASSIGQVSNEKLFF.

This clonotype was observed a few times. This rearrangement joins TRBV18 to TRBJ2-1; 9 nucleotides agree with TRBD2. Per the germline V gene, CDR1 is KGHSH and CDR2 is LQKENI. The CDR3 extends over 13 amino acids. V lost 2 bases to trimming and J lost 12 bases; unmatched junction nucleotides: 5. CDR3 residues: CASSPDQAGGQFF. CDR3 nucleotides: TGTGCCAGCTCACCAGATCAAGCGGGAGGGCAGTTCTTC.

This clonotype showed up many times. The chain links TRBV20-1 to TRBJ1-5; D ambiguous. Germline V gene lookup returns CDR1 DFQATT and CDR2 SNEGSKA (reference sequence). The V gene lost 5 bases and the J gene lost 0 bases, with 17 bases spanning the gap. The CDR3 length is 16 residues. CDR3 amino acids: CSAAGPMIHSNQPQHF. The CDR3 DNA reads as TGCAGTGCTGCCGGGCCCATGATTCATAGCAATCAGCCCCAGCATTTT.

J is TRBJ1-1 and V is TRBV7-3; D remains unclear. Germline V gives CDR1 SGHTA, CDR2 FQGTGA. The CDR3 loop spans 13 amino acids. V shed 2 bases and J shed 4 bases, with 8 bases lying between them. The CDR3: CASSLGLRTEAFF. As DNA, the CDR3 is TGTGCCAGCAGCTTAGGACTGCGCACTGAAGCTTTCTTT.

The gene calls are TRBV18 and TRBJ2-3, with D unclear. This CDR3 has 14 residues. Germline lookup yields CDR1 KGHSH and CDR2 LQKENI. Trimming left V 1 base short and J 2 bases short, with 7 bases between. The CDR3 nucleotides are TGTGCCAGCTCACCACAGAGGACCACAGATACGCAGTATTTT. Residues: CASSPQRTTDTQYF. Together with reference TRBV18 and TRBJ2-3, the CDR3 gives the full variable domain: NAGVMQNPRHLVRRRGQEARLRCSPMKGHSHVYWYRQLPEEGLKFMVYLQKENIIDESGMPKERFSAEFPKEGPSILRIQQVVRGDSAAYFCASSPQRTTDTQYFGPGTRLTVL.

In this sample, this clonotype turned up a few times. This sequence joins TRBV20-1 and TRBJ1-1; unclear D gene. V lost 3 bases and J 4 bases, leaving 12 bases between the germline ends. This CDR3 spans 13 amino acids. CDR1 is DFQATT, CDR2 SNEGSKA, per germline (reference sequence). The CDR3 protein is CSARARPGTEAFF. DNA of the CDR3: TGCAGTGCTAGGGCCAGGCCTGGCACTGAAGCTTTCTTT.

This clonotype has just a few counts. J is TRBJ1-2 and V is TRBV20-1; tentatively, D is TRBD1 (6 bases). The germline V gene has CDR1 DFQATT and CDR2 SNEGSKA (reference sequence). The ends were cut back, 6 bases at V and 5 bases at J, with 13 bases in the middle. The CDR3 spans 12 residues. This CDR3 reads CSASGQIYGYTF. The CDR3 DNA is TGCAGTGCGTCGGGACAAATTTATGGCTACACCTTC.

This chain joins TRBV20-1 and TRBJ2-1; perhaps D is TRBD1 or TRBD2 (5 bases each). Trimming shortened V by 0 bases and J by 7 bases, and 19 bases separated the two germline ends. In germline, CDR1 is DFQATT, CDR2 SNEGSKA (reference sequence). The CDR3 has 16 amino acids. The DNA of the CDR3 is TGCAGTGCTAGAGATCAGGGACCAACCCCCCCAAATGAGCAGTTCTTC. This encodes CSARDQGPTPPNEQFF.

The sample holds many counts of this clonotype. V and J are TRBV6-5 and TRBJ2-7, with TRBD1 as a possible D gene (6 bases). The CDR3 totals 14 residues. Germline V gene data show CDR1 as MNHEY and CDR2 as SVGAGI. Trimming pared 0 bases from V and 8 bases from J, leaving 14 bases between. The CDR3 nucleotides are TGTGCCAGCAGTTACTCCAAACAGGGTGCAAAGCAGTACTTC. This translates into CASSYSKQGAKQYF.

This clonotype was found a few times. The chain recombines TRBV7-8 with TRBJ1-1; D ambiguous. Trimming cost V 8 bases and J 5 bases, with 6 bases left between them. CDR3 length equals 10 residues. CDR1 and CDR2 (germline): SGHVS, FQNEAQ. The CDR3: CASSITEAFF. The CDR3, as DNA: TGTGCCAGCTCGATAACTGAAGCTTTCTTT.

There are a few counts of this clonotype. V usage is TRBV18 and J usage is TRBJ1-1; no reliable D call. The CDR3 consists of 11 residues. V was clipped by 6 bases and J by 10 bases, with 12 bases between them. CDR1 is KGHSH, CDR2 LQKENI, per germline. The CDR3 loop is CASSPSKGAFF. The CDR3, as DNA: TGTGCCAGCTCGCCCTCAAAGGGAGCTTTCTTT. The full variable domain, rest sourced from reference TRBV18 and TRBJ1-1, is NAGVMQNPRHLVRRRGQEARLRCSPMKGHSHVYWYRQLPEEGLKFMVYLQKENIIDESGMPKERFSAEFPKEGPSILRIQQVVRGDSAAYFCASSPSKGAFFGQGTRLTVV.

This clonotype showed up many times. The chain links TRBV7-2 to TRBJ2-1, with 7 bases lining up with TRBD2. Germline V gene data show CDR1 as SGHTA and CDR2 as FQGNSA. This CDR3 is built from 14 residues. After removal of 8 bases from V and 2 bases from J, the junction contained 6 bases not matched to a gene. Here the CDR3 DNA reads TGTGCCAGCTCGGGTACTAGCGCCTACAATGAGCAGTTCTTC. Translating gives CASSGTSAYNEQFF. Using reference TRBV7-2 and TRBJ2-1 for the parts outside the CDR3, the full variable domain is GAGVSQSPSNKVTEKGKDVELRCDPISGHTALYWYRQSLGQGLEFLIYFQGNSAPDKSGLPSDRFSAERTGGSVSTLTIQRTQQEDSAVYLCASSGTSAYNEQFFGPGTRLTVL.

This clonotype was counted between two and nine times. This rearrangement joins TRBV11-3 to TRBJ1-1, with a weak D call TRBD1 (6 bases). The CDR3 totals 13 residues. Trimming shortened V by 0 bases and J by 6 bases, and 8 bases separated the two germline ends. Germline V gene data show CDR1 as SGHNT and CDR2 as YENEEA. The CDR3 here is CASSLEQGSEAFF. CDR3 nucleotide sequence: TGTGCCAGCAGCTTAGAACAGGGCTCTGAAGCTTTCTTT.

This clonotype was recorded a few times. The rearrangement joins TRBV18 to TRBJ2-7; D uncertain. The CDR3 length is 12 residues. The V end was cut by 6 bases, the J end by 2 bases, with 8 bases between. Germline-derived CDR1 and CDR2 are KGHSH and LQKENI. Written as DNA, the CDR3 is TGTGCCAGCTCCCCTGAAACCTACGAGCAGTACTTC. It encodes CASSPETYEQYF.

This clonotype appeared many times. J is TRBJ1-2 and V is TRBV7-2, with D uncertain. The CDR3 length is 13 residues. Trimming cost V 5 bases and J 6 bases, with 13 bases left between them. CDR1 is SGHTA, CDR2 FQGNSA, per germline. CDR3 in DNA: TGTGCCAGCAGCAAGTCGAGGGAGGATGGCTACACCTTC. This gives the protein CASSKSREDGYTF.

This clonotype was seen a handful of times. The chain has TRBV11-3 and TRBJ2-1; D may be TRBD2 (6 bases). This CDR3 has 15 residues. With 4 bases removed from V and 0 bases from J, the gap between germline ends came to 10 bases. Germline V gene lookup returns CDR1 SGHNT and CDR2 YENEEA. This CDR3 is CASSSSGPSYNEQFF. For the CDR3, the DNA is TGTGCCAGCAGCTCCAGCGGGCCCTCCTACAATGAGCAGTTCTTC.

In DNA form, the CDR3 reads TGTGCCAGCAGTGAATGGAGGACAGGGGGGAATGAGCAGTTCTTC. Protein: CASSEWRTGGNEQFF. The chain has TRBV25-1 and TRBJ2-1, with 10 bases matching TRBD1. Germline CDR1 MGHDK, CDR2 SYGVNS. The length of the CDR3 is 15 residues. After removal of 1 base from V and 7 bases from J, the junction contained 4 bases not matched to a gene.